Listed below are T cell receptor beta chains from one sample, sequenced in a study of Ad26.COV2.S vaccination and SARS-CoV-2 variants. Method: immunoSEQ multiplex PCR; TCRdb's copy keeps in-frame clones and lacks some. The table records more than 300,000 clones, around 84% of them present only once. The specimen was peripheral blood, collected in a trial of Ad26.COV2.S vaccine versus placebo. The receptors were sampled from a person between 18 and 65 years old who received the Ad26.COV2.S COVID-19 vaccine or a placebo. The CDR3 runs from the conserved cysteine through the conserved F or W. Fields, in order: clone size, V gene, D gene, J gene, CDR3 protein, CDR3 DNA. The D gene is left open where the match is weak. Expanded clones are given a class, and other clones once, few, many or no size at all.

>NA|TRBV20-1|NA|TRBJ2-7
CSASGRDWEQYF
TGCAGTGCTAGTGGCAGGGACTGGGAGCAGTACTTC
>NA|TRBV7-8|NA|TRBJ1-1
CASSRAGNTEAFF
TGTGCCAGCAGCCGAGCGGGGAACACTGAAGCTTTCTTT
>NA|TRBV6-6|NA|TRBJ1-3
CASSSGPGNTIYF
TGTGCCAGCAGTTCGGGACCTGGAAACACCATATATTTT
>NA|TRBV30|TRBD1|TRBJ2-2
CASRTGGTGELFF
TGTGCCTCGCGGACAGGGGGAACCGGGGAGCTGTTTTTT
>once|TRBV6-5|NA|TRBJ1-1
CASRVGTEAFF
TGTGCCAGTAGGGTGGGCACTGAAGCTTTCTTT
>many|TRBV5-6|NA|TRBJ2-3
CASSSSDYFYSTDTQYF
TGTGCCAGCAGCTCCTCTGACTACTTTTATAGCACAGATACGCAGTATTTT
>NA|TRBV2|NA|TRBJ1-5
CASRDSGVRNQPQHF
TGTGCCAGCAGGGACTCCGGCGTTCGGAATCAGCCCCAGCATTTT
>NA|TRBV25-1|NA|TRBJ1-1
CASRRLLGTEAFF
TGTGCCAGCAGGAGGCTCCTCGGAACTGAAGCTTTCTTT
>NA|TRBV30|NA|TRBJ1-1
CAWSRGDTEAFF
TGTGCCTGGTCTAGAGGGGACACTGAAGCTTTCTTT
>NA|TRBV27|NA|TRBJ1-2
CASSSDRTHDYTF
TGTGCCAGCAGTTCCGACAGAACTCATGACTACACCTTC
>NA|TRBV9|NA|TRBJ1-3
CASSGPWRGPGNTIYF
TGTGCCAGCAGCGGTCCATGGCGGGGGCCTGGAAACACCATATATTTT